These 10 T cell receptor beta chains came from one sample sequenced in a study of tumor-infiltrating lymphocytes in localized non-small cell lung cancer listed by TCRdb under 2021. Library method: the immunoSEQ multiplex PCR assay. TCRdb re-hosts the immuneACCESS table, in-frame sequences only. Its copies lack some clones; in the studies checked, an unresolved V gene accounts for under half of them, and the cause for the rest is not known. This sample gives thousands of clones in total; approximately 67% of them show up just once. The ten biggest clones cover about an eighth of the sample. Sequencing used uninvolved lung tissue not adjacent to the tumor. All receptors come from a human donor with non-small cell lung cancer.

As DNA, the CDR3 is TGCAGCGTTGAAGACCCCTCTAAGCCGGGGGGGACGCAGTATTTT. It codes for CSVEDPSKPGGTQYF. The chain recombines TRBV29-1 with TRBJ2-3; 8 nucleotides agree with TRBD2. Unmatched junction bases numbered 11, after V lost 0 bases and J lost 9 bases. CDR1 and CDR2 (germline): SQVTM, ANQGSEA. The CDR3 is 15 amino acids.

The rearrangement joins TRBV23-1 to TRBJ2-7; D is perhaps TRBD2 (5 bases). TRBV23-1 is an ORF for which the function is uncertain. The CDR3 loop spans 13 amino acids. Trimming pared 6 bases from V and 5 bases from J, leaving 14 bases between. Written as DNA, the CDR3 is TGCGCCAGCAGCCAAGCTGGAGCGGACGAGCAGTACTTC. Residues: CASSQAGADEQYF.

This sequence joins TRBV7-9 and TRBJ1-3, with 9 nucleotides matching TRBD1. Germline V CDR1 and CDR2: SEHNR, FQNEAQ (reference sequence). V dropped 2 bases and J dropped 4; count of bases not matched to a gene: 3. The CDR3 runs to 15 residues. The DNA of the CDR3 is TGTGCCAGCAGCTTAACCGGGACAGGGGGAAACACCATATATTTT. This sequence encodes CASSLTGTGGNTIYF.

The CDR3 loop reads CAWSVGGSGELFF. The CDR3 nucleotides are TGTGCCTGGAGTGTAGGGGGATCCGGGGAGCTGTTTTTT. The chain recombines TRBV30 with TRBJ2-2, with a weak D call TRBD1 (6 bases). The CDR3 has 13 residues. Germline values: CDR1 GTSNPN, CDR2 SVGIG (reference sequence). With 0 bases removed from V and 6 bases from J, the gap between germline ends came to 8 bases.

By its share, this clone is medium-sized (0.01 to 0.1%). The chain uses TRBV6-5 and TRBJ1-4; 8 positions agree with TRBD1. The CDR3 loop spans 14 amino acids. Trimming took 4 bases from V and 2 from J; bases not matched to a gene: 0. The germline CDR1 and CDR2 sequences are MNHEY and SVGAGI. CDR3 in amino acids: CASSWTGTNEKLFF. CDR3 in DNA: TGTGCCAGCAGTTGGACAGGGACTAATGAAAAACTGTTTTTT.

The chain joins TRBV25-1 to TRBJ2-5, with D maybe TRBD2 (6 bases). V was shortened by 4 bases and J by 3 bases, with 15 bases between the two germline ends. Germline values: CDR1 MGHDK, CDR2 SYGVNS. CDR3 length: 15 residues. CDR3 coding DNA: TGTGCCAGCAGTGCCGGGGGAGTAGGAAAAGAGACCCAGTACTTC. It is translated as CASSAGGVGKETQYF.

V is TRBV6-5 and J is TRBJ2-3; 9 bases match TRBD2. V lost 11 bases to trimming and J lost 2 bases; unmatched junction nucleotides: 11. Germline CDR1 is MNHEY and CDR2 is SVGAGI. The CDR3 totals 15 residues. The CDR3 nucleotides are TGTGCCCCAAGCATGGCGGGGGGGATCACAGATACGCAGTATTTT. Its translation is CAPSMAGGITDTQYF.

This sequence joins TRBV2 and TRBJ1-2; D might be TRBD1 (5 bases). Per the germline V gene, CDR1 is SNHLY and CDR2 is FYNNEI. V was trimmed by 5 bases and J by 6 bases, leaving 19 bases between them. The CDR3 has 15 amino acids. CDR3 sequence (DNA): TGTGCCAGCAGTCCCCACCTCCAGGGAGCTGATGGCTACACCTTC. It translates to CASSPHLQGADGYTF.

J is TRBJ1-1 and V is TRBV29-1; no definite D call. Germline V gene data show CDR1 as SQVTM and CDR2 as ANQGSEA. V was trimmed by 4 bases and J by 11 bases, leaving 20 bases between them. This CDR3 spans 13 amino acids. CDR3 in amino acids: CSVGSPTDRRAFF. The CDR3 nucleotides read TGCAGCGTTGGGAGTCCAACCGACCGACGGGCTTTCTTT.

The chain combines TRBV9 with TRBJ1-4; D unclear. The ends were cut back, 1 base at V and 1 base at J, with 8 bases in the middle. Germline V gene data show CDR1 as SGDLS and CDR2 as YYNGEE. The CDR3 runs 15 residues. The CDR3 reads CASSVNVLTNEKLFF. CDR3 DNA: TGTGCCAGCAGCGTAAACGTCTTAACTAATGAAAAACTGTTTTTT.